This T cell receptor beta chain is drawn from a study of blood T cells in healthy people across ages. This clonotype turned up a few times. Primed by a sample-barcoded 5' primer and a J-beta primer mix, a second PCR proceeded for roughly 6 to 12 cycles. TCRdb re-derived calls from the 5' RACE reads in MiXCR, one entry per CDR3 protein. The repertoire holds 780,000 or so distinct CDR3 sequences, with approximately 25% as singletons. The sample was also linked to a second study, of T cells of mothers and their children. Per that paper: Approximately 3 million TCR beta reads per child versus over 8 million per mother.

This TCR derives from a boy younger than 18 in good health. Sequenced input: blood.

DNA of the CDR3: TGCGCCAGCAGCCAAGATAGGGGGCACGATGGCTACACCTTC. Protein: CASSQDRGHDGYTF. This chain uses TRBV4-3 with TRBJ1-2; the match to TRBD1 covers 7 bases. The CDR3 length is 14 residues. V trimming: 0 bases; J trimming: 6 bases; junction bases outside the gene matches: 4. Germline V gene lookup returns CDR1 LGHNA and CDR2 YSLEER.